This is a list of T cell receptor beta chains from one sample in a study of CD8 T cells in ankylosing spondylitis. MiXCR, applied by TCRdb to the 5' RACE reads, yields one record per CDR3 protein. The sample shows around 340,000 distinct CDR3 sequences, roughly 20% of them seen only once. Sequencing was performed on blood, either unsorted or a sorted T cell fraction (not recorded which). The receptors were gathered from a male donor with ankylosing spondylitis or in good health (not recorded which). The CDR3 runs from the conserved cysteine through the conserved F or W. D genes are given only for firm matches. Expanded clones are given a class, and other clones once, few, many or no size at all.

TRBV4-2	NA	TRBD2	TRBJ2-3	CASTVGAGALTDTQYF	TGTGCCAGCACTGTAGGAGCGGGGGCCCTCACAGATACGCAGTATTTT
TRBV7-9	NA	NA	TRBJ2-5	CASSSTYRDTGSQYF	TGTGCCAGCAGCTCAACCTACCGGGACACGGGATCCCAGTACTTC
TRBV29-1	NA	TRBD2	TRBJ2-3	CSELAGNTDTQYF	TGCAGCGAGTTAGCGGGGAACACAGATACGCAGTATTTT
TRBV11-2	NA	NA	TRBJ2-1	CASSSLAFGPNEQFF	TGTGCCAGCAGCTCGCTAGCGTTCGGACCCAATGAGCAGTTCTTC
TRBV3-1	NA	NA	TRBJ2-5	CASSPLRQGETQYF	TGTGCCAGCAGCCCCTTGCGCCAGGGGGAGACCCAGTACTTC
TRBV29-1	NA	NA	TRBJ2-5	CSVRASEETQYF	TGCAGCGTTCGTGCTAGTGAAGAGACCCAGTACTTC
TRBV29-1	few	NA	TRBJ1-1	CSASGAAPEAFF	TGCAGCGCCTCTGGGGCAGCCCCCGAAGCTTTCTTT
TRBV20-1	few	NA	TRBJ2-3	CSARAVAEGADTQYF	TGCAGTGCTAGAGCCGTCGCGGAAGGGGCAGATACGCAGTATTTT
TRBV6-5	few	NA	TRBJ2-1	CASSSADTYNEQFF	TGTGCCAGCAGTTCGGCGGATACCTACAATGAGCAGTTCTTC
TRBV5-1	few	NA	TRBJ2-5	CASSPAGPQETQYF	TGCGCCAGCAGCCCAGCCGGGCCGCAGGAGACCCAGTACTTC
TRBV12-3/TRBV12-4	few	NA	TRBJ1-6	CASSGPTEDQPNSPLHF	TGTGCCAGCAGTGGGCCCACAGAGGACCAACCGAATTCACCCCTCCACTTT
TRBV28	few	TRBD1	TRBJ2-1	CASEGQGYNEQFF	TGTGCCAGCGAGGGACAGGGGTACAATGAGCAGTTCTTC
TRBV15	many	TRBD1	TRBJ1-1	CATSRLRQGGTEAFF	TGTGCCACCAGCAGATTACGACAGGGCGGTACTGAAGCTTTCTTT
TRBV7-9	NA	NA	TRBJ2-7	CASSFVPYEQYF	TGTGCCAGCAGCTTTGTGCCCTACGAGCAGTACTTC
TRBV4-1	few	TRBD1	TRBJ2-7	CASSLSGTGLYEQYF	TGCGCCAGCAGCCTGTCCGGGACAGGGCTCTACGAGCAGTACTTC
TRBV2	few	NA	TRBJ2-2	CASRPGQANTGELFF	TGTGCCAGCAGACCCGGACAAGCGAACACCGGGGAGCTGTTTTTT